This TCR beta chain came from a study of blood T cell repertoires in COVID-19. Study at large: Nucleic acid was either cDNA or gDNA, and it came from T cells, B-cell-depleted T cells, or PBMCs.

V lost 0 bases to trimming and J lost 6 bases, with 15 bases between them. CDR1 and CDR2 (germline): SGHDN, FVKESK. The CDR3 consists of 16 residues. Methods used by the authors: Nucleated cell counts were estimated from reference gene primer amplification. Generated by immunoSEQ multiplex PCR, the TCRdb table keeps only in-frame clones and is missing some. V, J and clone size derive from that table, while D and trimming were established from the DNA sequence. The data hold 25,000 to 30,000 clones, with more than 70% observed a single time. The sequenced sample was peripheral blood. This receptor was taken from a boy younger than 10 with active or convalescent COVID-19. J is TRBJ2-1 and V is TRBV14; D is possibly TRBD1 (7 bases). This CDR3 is CASSQDGGGWGNEQFF. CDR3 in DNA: TGTGCCAGCAGCCAAGATGGAGGGGGCTGGGGCAATGAGCAGTTCTTC.